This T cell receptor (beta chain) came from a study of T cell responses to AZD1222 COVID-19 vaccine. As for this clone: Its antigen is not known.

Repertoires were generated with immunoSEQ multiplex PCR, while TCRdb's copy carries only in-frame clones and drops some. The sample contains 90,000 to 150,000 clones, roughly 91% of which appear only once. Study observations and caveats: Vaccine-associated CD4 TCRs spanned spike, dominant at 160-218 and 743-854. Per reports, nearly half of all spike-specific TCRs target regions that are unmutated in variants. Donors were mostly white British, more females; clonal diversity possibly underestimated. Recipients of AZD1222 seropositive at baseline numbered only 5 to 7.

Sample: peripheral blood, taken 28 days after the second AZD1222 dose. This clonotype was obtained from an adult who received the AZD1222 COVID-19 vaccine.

CDR3 loop: CASSGPVIYYEQYF. The CDR3 DNA follows: TGTGCCAGCAGCGGTCCAGTGATTTACTACGAGCAGTACTTC. V is TRBV21-1 and J is TRBJ2-7; the D call in the table, TRBD1, was not verified against the DNA. TRBV21-1 is listed as a pseudogene. The CDR3 sequence is 14 residues long.